This T cell receptor beta chain was found in a study of CD8 T cells in Susac syndrome. Germline lookup yields CDR1 LGHDT and CDR2 YNNKEL (reference sequence). CDR3 length equals 12 residues. V lost 4 bases to trimming and J lost 9 bases, with 12 bases between them. It was with random hexamers that about 0.45 to 1 ug RNA was reverse transcribed. By means of immunoSEQ multiplex PCR, TCR beta CDR3 spanning 54 Vbeta and 13 Jbeta underwent amplification. Each CDR3 protein is one row after TCRdb ran MiXCR on the immunoSEQ multiplex PCR reads. Altogether 90,000 to 150,000 distinct CDR3 sequences are present, about nine tenths being singletons, with the ten largest covering around 0.14%. Broader study findings: Only a relatively small number of individuals were included in the TCR sequencing and HLA analysis.

This clonotype was detected only a few times. Its antigen is currently unknown. The study used healthy donors as controls matched for age and sex. Both CD4+ and CD8+ T cells were negatively isolated, and TEMRA cells underwent FACS enrichment. The sequence was collected from a human donor in good health. This chain connects TRBV3-1 to TRBJ2-5; a possible D gene is TRBD2 (5 bases). The material sequenced was CD4+ T cells from PBMCs. The CDR3, as DNA: TGTGCCAGCAGCCCCCTACTAGTGCCCCAGTACTTC. This sequence encodes CASSPLLVPQYF.